This T cell receptor (beta chain) was retrieved from a study of blood T cells in healthy people across ages. A second PCR, run for roughly 7 to 12 cycles, used a sample-barcoded 5' primer plus a J-beta primer mix. TCRdb reanalysed the 5' RACE reads using MiXCR and keeps one entry per CDR3 protein. The table records approximately 1,700,000 distinct CDR3 sequences, around 42% of them present only once. CDR1 is DFQATT, CDR2 SNEGSKA, per germline (reference sequence). This CDR3 spans 19 amino acids. J was trimmed by 0 bases and V by 0 bases; bases with no gene match: 12. V usage is TRBV20-1 and J usage is TRBJ2-1; 9 bases are shared with TRBD2. The sequenced sample consisted of blood. The receptor comes from a human donor in good health. CDR3 sequence: CSARDTEAGGHSSYNEQFF. The DNA of the CDR3 is TGCAGTGCTAGAGATACGGAAGCGGGGGGTCACAGCTCCTACAATGAGCAGTTCTTC.